This T cell receptor (beta chain) stems from a study of blood T cell repertoires in COVID-19. Looking at the study overall: Spain, Italy and the United States supplied samples that represented acute and convalescent COVID-19. The analysed material was cDNA or gDNA that came from T cells, B-cell-depleted T cells, or PBMCs.

Authors' methods: Amplification of reference gene primers provided the estimated nucleated cell counts. Sequenced by immunoSEQ multiplex PCR; TCRdb stores in-frame clones only, minus some. The DNA was the basis for D and trimming; V, J and clone size are from that table. The table lists about 670,000 clones, around 90% of them singletons. Germline V gives CDR1 LGHDT, CDR2 YNNKEL (reference sequence). CDR3 size: 14 residues. V shed 0 bases and J 3 bases; nucleotides not matched to a gene: 0. The chain joins TRBV3-1 (or the pseudogene TRBV3-2) to TRBJ2-7; 9 bases agree with TRBD1. Sequences were obtained from peripheral blood. This receptor was obtained from a woman aged 18 to 35 with acute or convalescent COVID-19. The CDR3 DNA reads as TGTGCCAGCAGCCAAGAGACAGGGGGCTACGAGCAGTACTTC. Its translation: CASSQETGGYEQYF.